This entry is about one T cell receptor beta chain. What it binds is unknown. The sample originates from a study of OX40 agonist ivuxolimab in advanced cancers. The germline V gene encodes CDR1 ENHRY and CDR2 SYGVKD. The CDR3 is 15 amino acids. With 6 bases clipped from V and 0 bases from J, the junction kept 5 bases outside the gene matches. Study outcomes and limitations: Compared with CD4+, CD8+ T cells on average had more expanded clones.

Method: immunoSEQ multiplex PCR; TCRdb's copy keeps in-frame clones and lacks some. The sample has tens of thousands of clones, 90% to 95% seen once. The chain carries TRBV10-3 and TRBJ2-3, with 8 bases lining up with TRBD1. Sequencing was performed on CD4+ or CD8+ T cells sorted from blood, taken in a trial of the OX40 agonist ivuxolimab. This sequence was found in an adult with an advanced solid tumor such as melanoma, head and neck, liver or kidney cancer. The CDR3 DNA reads as TGTGCCATCAGCCTAGACAGGGGAAGCACAGATACGCAGTATTTT. As protein: CAISLDRGSTDTQYF.